The T cell receptor (beta chain) described here comes from a study of T cells in localized non-small cell lung cancer (dated by TCRdb to the early 2020s). About the study as a whole: Comparing tumors with uninvolved tumor-adjacent lungs, the study looked at the T cell repertoires of around 250 patients with early-stage NSCLC. The cohort was made up of around 240 treatment-naive NSCLC patients whose localized lung tumors had been resected. Of the NSCLC patients, approximately 130 were male and about a hundred were female, and the mean age was approximately 66 years. What the study reported, not specific to this receptor: The highest T cell clonality was observed in uninvolved tumor-adjacent lung, where clonality exceeded that of tumor, suggesting that antigenic responses were more focused in uninvolved tumor-adjacent lung. A median of around 50 of the top 100 tumor clones turned up in the paired uninvolved adjacent lung, and some 28 of those clones also ranked among the top 100 of that same adjacent lung. Longer overall survival was associated with higher blood T cell density, whereas shorter survival was associated with higher adjacent-lung clonality. Because the study design was exploratory, TCR variables were selected using unadjusted p-values without false-discovery rate correction. Multi-region tumor sequencing was not performed, so intratumor heterogeneity could not be excluded.

At diagnosis, tumor, uninvolved tumor-adjacent lung and peripheral blood were collected and then preserved as a mix of FFPE and fresh-frozen material. For TCR repertoire profiling, blood samples were analyzed in the form of peripheral blood mononuclear cells. TCR beta CDR3 regions were sequenced from DNA using the immunoSEQ Assay. Per the original workflow: T cell density was computed as TCR beta template counts normalized to usable DNA estimated by amplifying housekeeping genes. Richness was estimated using the preseqR package, with extrapolation to 400,000 templates for PBMC samples and to 120,000 templates for tissue samples. Clonality was defined as one minus Pielou's evenness. Tissue-enriched TCRs were identified through differential abundance testing performed on productive amino-acid clonotypes, with a minimum total count of 5 and an alpha of 0.1. The Jaccard Index and the Morisita Overlap Index were used to measure how much the repertoires overlapped between compartments. GLIPH grouped TCR beta CDR3s together with public tetramer-defined viral CDR3s, and a viral motif had to include at least three viral sequences and also show V-gene enrichment. The clones in this table, taken by TCRdb from immuneACCESS, are in-frame only. Not every clone is retained; where verified, under half of the shortfall comes from an unresolved V gene, and the cause of the rest is unknown. V and J calls and clone size are copied from that table; D and trimming were computed from the DNA. The table for this sample lists tens of thousands of clones; 93% of them were counted only once. Of the sample, 7.9% falls within the top ten clones.

The CDR3 sequence holds 16 residues, the cysteine and phenylalanine included. The entry retains the CDR3 DNA only, 48 bases that are in frame from base 1. Trimming takes 4 bases from V and 1 base from J, and the germline ends sit 14 bases apart. The germline V gene gives CDR1 as MNHNS and CDR2 as SASEGT. Comment on this clone: Its target antigen remains unknown. One base away there is no much larger clone; base qualities are not given.

This TCR came from a female donor over 55 with stage I lung adenocarcinoma. The sample here was peripheral blood, taken before any cancer treatment. This chain is built from TRBV6-1 and TRBJ1-5; TRBD1 could be the D gene, as 6 bases match. Here is the DNA: TGTGCCAGCAGTGGCCCCGGGACACTAAGCAATCAGCCCCAGCATTTT. Its translation reads: CASSGPGTLSNQPQHF.